This T cell receptor (beta chain) was captured by sequencing in a study of T cell repertoires in cytomegalovirus infection. As for the study in general: Indicated by public TCR beta signatures were CMV infection and matching HLA type. Findings and limits, study-wide: Dominant in the ex vivo response were TCR beta clonotypes restricted by HLA-C and specific for CMV. Carriers of CMV plus the relevant HLA were identified by cumulative public TCR beta family frequency.

CDR1 SGHTA and CDR2 FQGNSA come from the germline V gene. V shed 5 bases and J 5 bases; nucleotides not matched to a gene: 12. The CDR3 covers 16 residues. The sample holds many counts of this clonotype. Its specificity is unknown. TCRdb ran MiXCR on the reads and lists one entry per CDR3 protein. This sample has around 740,000 distinct CDR3 sequences, with 35% to 40% found just once. The TCR originated in a human donor in good health (CMV status not recorded). Some clones in this sample may be carry-over from other donors' samples. Sequenced input: PBMCs. The rearrangement links TRBV7-2 to TRBJ1-2; 9 nucleotides match TRBD1. The DNA for the CDR3 is TGTGCCAGCAGCGACAAGGACAGGGGTTGGATTTATGGCTACACCTTC. Translation gives CASSDKDRGWIYGYTF.